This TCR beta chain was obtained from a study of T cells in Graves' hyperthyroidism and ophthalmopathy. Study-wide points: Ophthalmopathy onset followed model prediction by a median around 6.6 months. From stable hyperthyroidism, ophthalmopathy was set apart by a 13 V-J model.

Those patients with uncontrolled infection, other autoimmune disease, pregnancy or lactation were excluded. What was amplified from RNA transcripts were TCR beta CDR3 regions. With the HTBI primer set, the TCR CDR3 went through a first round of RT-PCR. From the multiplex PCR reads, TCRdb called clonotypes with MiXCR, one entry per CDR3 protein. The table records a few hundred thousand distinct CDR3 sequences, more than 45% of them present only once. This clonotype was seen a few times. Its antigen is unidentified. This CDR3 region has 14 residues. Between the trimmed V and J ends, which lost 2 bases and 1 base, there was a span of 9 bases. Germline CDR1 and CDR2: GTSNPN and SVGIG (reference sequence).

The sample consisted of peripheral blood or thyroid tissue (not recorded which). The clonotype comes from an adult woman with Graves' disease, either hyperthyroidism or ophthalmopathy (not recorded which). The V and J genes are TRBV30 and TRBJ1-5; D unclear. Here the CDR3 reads CAWSRIQSNQPQHF. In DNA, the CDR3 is TGTGCCTGGAGTCGCATCCAAAGCAATCAGCCCCAGCATTTT.